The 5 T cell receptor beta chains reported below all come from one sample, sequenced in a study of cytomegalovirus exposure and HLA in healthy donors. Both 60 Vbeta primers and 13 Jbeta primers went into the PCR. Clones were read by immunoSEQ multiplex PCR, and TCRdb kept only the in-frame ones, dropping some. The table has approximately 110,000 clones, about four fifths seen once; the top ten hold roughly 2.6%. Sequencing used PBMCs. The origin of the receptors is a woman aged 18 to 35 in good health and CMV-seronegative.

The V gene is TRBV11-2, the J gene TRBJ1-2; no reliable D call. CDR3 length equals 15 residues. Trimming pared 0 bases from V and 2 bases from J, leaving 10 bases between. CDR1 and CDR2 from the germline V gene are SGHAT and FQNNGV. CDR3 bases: TGTGCCAGCAGCTTAGATGCAGGCGACAACTATGGCTACACCTTC. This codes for CASSLDAGDNYGYTF.

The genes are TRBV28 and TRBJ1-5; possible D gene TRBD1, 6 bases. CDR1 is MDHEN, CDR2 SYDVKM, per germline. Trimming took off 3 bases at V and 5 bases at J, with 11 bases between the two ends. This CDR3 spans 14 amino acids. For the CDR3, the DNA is TGTGCCAGCAGTTTCGGGGCAGGGGATCAGCCCCAGCATTTT. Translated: CASSFGAGDQPQHF. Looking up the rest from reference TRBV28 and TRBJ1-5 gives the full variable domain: DVKVTQSSRYLVKRTGEKVFLECVQDMDHENMFWYRQDPGLGLRLIYFSYDVKMKEKGDIPEGYSVSREKKERFSLILESASTNQTSMYLCASSFGAGDQPQHFGDGTRLSIL.

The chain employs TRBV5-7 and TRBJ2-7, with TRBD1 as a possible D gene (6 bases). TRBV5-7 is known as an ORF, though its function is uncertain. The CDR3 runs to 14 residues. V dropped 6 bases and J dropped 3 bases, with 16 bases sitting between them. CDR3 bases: TGTGCCAGCATCAATAGGGACACCCACTACGAGCAGTACGTC. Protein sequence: CASINRDTHYEQYV.

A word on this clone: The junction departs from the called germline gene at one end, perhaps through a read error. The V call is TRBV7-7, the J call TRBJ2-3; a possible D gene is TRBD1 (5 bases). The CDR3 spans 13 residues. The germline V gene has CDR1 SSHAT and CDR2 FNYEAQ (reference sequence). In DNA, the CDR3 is TGTGCTAGCAGCCGACAGCCCACAGATACGCAGTATTTT. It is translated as CASSRQPTDTQYF.

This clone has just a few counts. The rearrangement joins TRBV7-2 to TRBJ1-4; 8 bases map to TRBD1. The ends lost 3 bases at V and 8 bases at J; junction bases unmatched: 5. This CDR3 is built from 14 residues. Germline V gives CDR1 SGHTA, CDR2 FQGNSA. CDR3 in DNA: TGTGCCAGCAGCTTCCGGACAGGGTGGGAAAAACTGTTTTTT. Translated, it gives CASSFRTGWEKLFF.